The rows below give T cell receptor beta chains drawn from one sample of a study of PD-L1 blockade in urothelial cancer. Produced via immunoSEQ multiplex PCR; TCRdb's table is partial and in-frame only. The table has more than 35,000 clones, roughly four fifths seen once. This material consisted of PBMCs, taken around atezolizumab (anti-PD-L1) treatment. The origin of the receptors is a man between 65 and 80 years old with urothelial cancer. The conserved cysteine and the conserved F or W are not part of the CDR3 here. The order of the fields is V gene, clone size, CDR3 protein. The size field is filled for only some rows; it gives once, few, many or a size class.

v_call: TRBV5-1
clone_size: .
cdr3_aa: ASSLGQSNEKLF

v_call: TRBV4-3
clone_size: .
cdr3_aa: ASSQEYGNSYEQY

v_call: TRBV5-1
clone_size: .
cdr3_aa: ASSIGDLAGPNTGELF

v_call: TRBV19
clone_size: .
cdr3_aa: ASSFTGGDQPQH

v_call: TRBV4-1
clone_size: .
cdr3_aa: ASSQAGRANEKLF

v_call: TRBV5-1
clone_size: .
cdr3_aa: ASSLGPTSGRYEQY

v_call: TRBV6-1
clone_size: .
cdr3_aa: ASSETRANEKLF

v_call: TRBV7-2
clone_size: .
cdr3_aa: ASSLDGTARNYGYT

v_call: TRBV5-1
clone_size: .
cdr3_aa: ASSPRPVSKSTGELF

v_call: TRBV5-4
clone_size: .
cdr3_aa: ASSSGLAGEGDTQY

v_call: TRBV28
clone_size: few
cdr3_aa: ASSLDRTTTGANVLT

v_call: TRBV6-1
clone_size: .
cdr3_aa: ASSDLGTSGGPDTQY

v_call: TRBV19
clone_size: .
cdr3_aa: ASSIVAGTVGDEQF

v_call: TRBV2
clone_size: .
cdr3_aa: ASRVTGGDQPQH

v_call: TRBV29-1
clone_size: .
cdr3_aa: SASGTGRYEQY

v_call: TRBV6-5
clone_size: .
cdr3_aa: ASSPPTGGYGYT

v_call: TRBV9
clone_size: .
cdr3_aa: ASSVGGGRAREQF

v_call: TRBV7-9
clone_size: .
cdr3_aa: ASSLLGGSIEGYT

v_call: TRBV20-1
clone_size: .
cdr3_aa: SAARTGVLF

v_call: TRBV11-1
clone_size: .
cdr3_aa: ASSTRDRGLFGELF

v_call: TRBV15
clone_size: .
cdr3_aa: ATSRDKGTGGGQPQH

v_call: TRBV7-8
clone_size: .
cdr3_aa: ASSIRLSGEDNEQF

v_call: TRBV4-3
clone_size: .
cdr3_aa: ASSQGRGRGPETQY

v_call: TRBV7-2
clone_size: .
cdr3_aa: ASSFWGLAGDQPQH

v_call: TRBV4-1
clone_size: .
cdr3_aa: ASSQEGGFSYEQY

v_call: TRBV6-1
clone_size: .
cdr3_aa: ASSIAEHTEAF

v_call: TRBV27
clone_size: .
cdr3_aa: ASSSRGYEQY

v_call: TRBV5-1
clone_size: .
cdr3_aa: ASRPAGGPGELF

v_call: TRBV27
clone_size: once
cdr3_aa: ASSFSNYGTQY

v_call: TRBV6-5
clone_size: .
cdr3_aa: ASSRDFFGYT

v_call: TRBV2
clone_size: .
cdr3_aa: ASSEWARPGETQY

v_call: TRBV12-5
clone_size: once
cdr3_aa: ASGIGRDHYNEQF

v_call: TRBV5-1
clone_size: .
cdr3_aa: ASSFSGGNTGELF

v_call: TRBV7-2
clone_size: .
cdr3_aa: ASRTLAALPEQF

v_call: TRBV7-6
clone_size: .
cdr3_aa: ASSWGGGDTQY

v_call: TRBV5-4
clone_size: .
cdr3_aa: ASSFRGSREYGYT

v_call: TRBV30
clone_size: .
cdr3_aa: AWSIRQNNSPLH

v_call: TRBV29-1
clone_size: .
cdr3_aa: SARDWNTGELF

v_call: TRBV5-1
clone_size: .
cdr3_aa: ASSLTGGSQPQH

v_call: TRBV5-4
clone_size: .
cdr3_aa: ASSLVGRGVDSPLH

v_call: TRBV6-1
clone_size: .
cdr3_aa: ASVRGSSNQPQH

v_call: TRBV7-6
clone_size: .
cdr3_aa: ASSLRPAGVGTDTQY

v_call: TRBV28
clone_size: .
cdr3_aa: ASSSGQGVYEQY

v_call: TRBV15
clone_size: .
cdr3_aa: ATSTDRVYGYT

v_call: TRBV6-6
clone_size: .
cdr3_aa: ASSYSGTGQTPLH